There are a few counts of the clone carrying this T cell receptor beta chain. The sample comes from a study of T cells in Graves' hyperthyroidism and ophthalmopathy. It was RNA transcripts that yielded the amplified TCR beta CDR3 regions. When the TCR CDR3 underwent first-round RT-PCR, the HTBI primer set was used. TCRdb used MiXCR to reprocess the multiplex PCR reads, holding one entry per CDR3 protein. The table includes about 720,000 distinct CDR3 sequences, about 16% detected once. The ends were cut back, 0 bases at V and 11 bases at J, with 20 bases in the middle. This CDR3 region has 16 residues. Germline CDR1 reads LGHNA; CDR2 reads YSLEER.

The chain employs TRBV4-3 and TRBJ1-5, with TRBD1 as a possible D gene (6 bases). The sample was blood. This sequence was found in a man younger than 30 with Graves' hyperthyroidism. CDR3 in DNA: TGCGCCAGCAGCCAAGATATCGGGACATCGGAGATGGCCCAGCATTTT. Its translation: CASSQDIGTSEMAQHF.